A selection of T cell receptor beta chains follows, all from one sample in a study of response to subunit inactivated influenza vaccine. TCRdb passed the RT-PCR reads through MiXCR, listing each CDR3 protein once. The repertoire includes approximately 730,000 distinct CDR3 sequences, roughly 14% of them detected once, and 5.5% to 7% sits in the top ten. The sequenced sample was PBMCs from blood, obtained 14 to 15 days before vaccination. The source of these receptors is a man aged 50 to 60 who received an inactivated influenza vaccine. Both conserved end residues are part of each CDR3.

>TRBV7-2|15
CASSSDRGNSYEQYF
>TRBV7-2|15
CASSPLGGAFNEQFF
>TRBV12-3/TRBV12-4|16
CASSLPGTGSTDTQYF
>TRBV6-2/TRBV6-3|12
CASTGQVLGYTF
>TRBV12-3/TRBV12-4|13
CASSHGQGNEQYF
>TRBV24-1|15
CATSAGTASYNEQFF
>TRBV6-5|12
CASSYPGGEQYF
>TRBV7-2|17
CASSRDRVSGAAGGYTF
>TRBV20-1|13
CSARDSLKETQYF
>TRBV4-2|14
CASSQDTGGTEAFF
>TRBV4-2|12
CAAGQGTDTQYF
>TRBV7-9|15
CASSLIRDPTYEQYF
>TRBV2|16
CASSESLRRLGYEQYF
>TRBV20-1|17
CSARDLILTSGSDEQFF
>TRBV3-1|13
CASSHLGTGELFF